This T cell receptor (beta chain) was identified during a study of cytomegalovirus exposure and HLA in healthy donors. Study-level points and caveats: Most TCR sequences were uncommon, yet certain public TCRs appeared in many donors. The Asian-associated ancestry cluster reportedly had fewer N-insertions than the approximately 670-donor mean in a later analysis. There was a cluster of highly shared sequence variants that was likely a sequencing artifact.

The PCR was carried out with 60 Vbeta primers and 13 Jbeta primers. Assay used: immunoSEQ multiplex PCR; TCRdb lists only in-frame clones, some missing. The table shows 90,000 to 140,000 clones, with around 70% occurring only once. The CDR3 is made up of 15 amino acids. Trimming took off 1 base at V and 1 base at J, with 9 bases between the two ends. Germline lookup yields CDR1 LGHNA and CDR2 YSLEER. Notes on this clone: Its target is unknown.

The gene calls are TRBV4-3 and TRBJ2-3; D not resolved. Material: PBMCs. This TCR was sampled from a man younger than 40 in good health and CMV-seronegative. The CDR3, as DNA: TGCGCCAGCAGCCAAGTGAACAGCCGCACAGATACGCAGTATTTT. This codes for CASSQVNSRTDTQYF.